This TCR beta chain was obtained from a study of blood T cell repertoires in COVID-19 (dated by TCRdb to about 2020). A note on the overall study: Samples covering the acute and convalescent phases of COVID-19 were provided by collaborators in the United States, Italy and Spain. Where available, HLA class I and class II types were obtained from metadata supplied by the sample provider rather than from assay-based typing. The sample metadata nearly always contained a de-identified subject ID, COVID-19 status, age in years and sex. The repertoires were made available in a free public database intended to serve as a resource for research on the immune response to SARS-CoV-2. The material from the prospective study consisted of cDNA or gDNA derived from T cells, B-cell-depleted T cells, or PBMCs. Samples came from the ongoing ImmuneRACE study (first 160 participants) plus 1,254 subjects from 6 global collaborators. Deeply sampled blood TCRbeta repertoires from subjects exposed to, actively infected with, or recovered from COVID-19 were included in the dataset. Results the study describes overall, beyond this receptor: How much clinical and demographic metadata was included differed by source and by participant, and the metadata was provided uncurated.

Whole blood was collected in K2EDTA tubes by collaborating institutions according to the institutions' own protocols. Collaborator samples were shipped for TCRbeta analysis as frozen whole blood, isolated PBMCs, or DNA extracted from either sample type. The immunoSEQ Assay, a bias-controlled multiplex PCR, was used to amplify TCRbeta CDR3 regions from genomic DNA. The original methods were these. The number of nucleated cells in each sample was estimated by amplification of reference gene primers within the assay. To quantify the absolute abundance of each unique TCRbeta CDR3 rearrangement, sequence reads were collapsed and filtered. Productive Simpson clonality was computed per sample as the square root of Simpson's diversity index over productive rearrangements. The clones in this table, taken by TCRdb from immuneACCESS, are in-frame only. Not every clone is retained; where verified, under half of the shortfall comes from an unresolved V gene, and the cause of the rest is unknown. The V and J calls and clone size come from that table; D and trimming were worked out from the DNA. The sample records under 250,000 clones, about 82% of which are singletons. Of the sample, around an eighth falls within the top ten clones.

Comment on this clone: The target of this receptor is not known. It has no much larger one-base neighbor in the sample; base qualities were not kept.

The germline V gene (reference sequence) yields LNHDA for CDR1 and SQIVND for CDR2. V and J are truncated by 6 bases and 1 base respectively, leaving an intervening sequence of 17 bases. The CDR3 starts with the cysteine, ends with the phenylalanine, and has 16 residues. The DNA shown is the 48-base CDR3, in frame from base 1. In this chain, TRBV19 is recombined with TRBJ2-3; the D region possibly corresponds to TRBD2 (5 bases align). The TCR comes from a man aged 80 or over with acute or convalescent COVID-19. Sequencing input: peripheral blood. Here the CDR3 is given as CASSLGVRSGTDTQYF. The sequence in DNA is TGTGCCAGTAGCCTCGGGGTCCGCTCGGGCACAGATACGCAGTATTTT.